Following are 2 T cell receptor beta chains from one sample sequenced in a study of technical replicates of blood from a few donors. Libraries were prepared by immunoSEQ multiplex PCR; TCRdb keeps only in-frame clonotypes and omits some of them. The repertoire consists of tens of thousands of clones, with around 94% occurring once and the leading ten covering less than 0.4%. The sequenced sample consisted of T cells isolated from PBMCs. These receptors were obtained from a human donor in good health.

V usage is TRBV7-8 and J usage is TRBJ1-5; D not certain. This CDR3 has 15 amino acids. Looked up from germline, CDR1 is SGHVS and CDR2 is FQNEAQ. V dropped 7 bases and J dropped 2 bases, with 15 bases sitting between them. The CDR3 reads CASTLGVSGNQPQHF. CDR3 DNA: TGTGCCAGCACCCTGGGCGTATCCGGCAATCAGCCCCAGCATTTT.

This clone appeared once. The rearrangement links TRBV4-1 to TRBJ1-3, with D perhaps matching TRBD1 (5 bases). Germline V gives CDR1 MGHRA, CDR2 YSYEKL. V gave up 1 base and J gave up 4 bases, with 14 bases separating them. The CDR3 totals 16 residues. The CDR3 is CASSQVYRGRGNTIYF. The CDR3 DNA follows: TGCGCCAGCAGCCAAGTCTACCGGGGGAGAGGAAACACCATATATTTT.